Shown below are 21 T cell receptor beta chains from a single sample sequenced in a study of T cells in Graves' hyperthyroidism and ophthalmopathy. Researchers took RNA transcripts and amplified the TCR beta CDR3 regions from them. The primer set for the first-round RT-PCR of the TCR CDR3 was HTBI. TCRdb reprocessed the multiplex PCR reads via MiXCR and lists one record per CDR3 protein. The sample yields 400,000 to 600,000 distinct CDR3 sequences, about a fifth seen once. The sample comprised blood. The receptors come from a young man with Graves' hyperthyroidism.

This clonotype was recorded many times. The rearrangement links TRBV2 to TRBJ2-5; TRBD2 is a possible D gene (6 bases). The germline V gene has CDR1 SNHLY and CDR2 FYNNEI. Trimming took 5 bases from V and 7 from J, leaving 17 bases between them. The CDR3 sequence is 14 residues long. The CDR3 here is CASSTGRAAGTQYF. The DNA of the CDR3 is TGTGCCAGCAGTACCGGGAGAGCGGCGGGGACCCAGTACTTC.

Ten or more counts support this clonotype. The rearrangement joins TRBV30 to TRBJ1-3; D gene uncertain. The V end lost 2 bases, the J end lost 0 bases, and 14 bases lay between the germline ends. This CDR3 region has 16 residues. Germline assignment: CDR1 GTSNPN and CDR2 SVGIG (reference sequence). CDR3: CAWSWLGPTSGNTIYF. The CDR3 nucleotides are TGTGCCTGGAGTTGGCTTGGACCGACCTCTGGAAACACCATATATTTT.

V is TRBV5-1 and J is TRBJ1-1; TRBD1 matches at 8 bases. Trimming removed 4 bases from V and 5 bases from J; junction bases left unmatched: 7. Germline lookup yields CDR1 SGHRS and CDR2 YFSETQ. The CDR3 totals 14 residues. In DNA form, the CDR3 reads TGCGCCAGCAGCCAATACAGGGGGGGGACTGAAGCTTTCTTT. This codes for CASSQYRGGTEAFF.

This clonotype was counted only a few times. The chain carries TRBV5-5 and TRBJ1-2; 7 positions match TRBD1. The CDR3 spans 14 residues. V shed 6 bases, J shed 4 bases, and the junction held 9 bases outside the gene matches. Germline-derived CDR1 and CDR2 are SGHKS and YYEKEE (reference sequence). The CDR3 spells CASTARGDSYGYTF. The CDR3 nucleotides are TGTGCCAGCACCGCCCGGGGGGACAGCTATGGCTACACCTTC.

This clonotype was found many times. The chain joins TRBV12-3 or TRBV12-4 to TRBJ1-3; perhaps TRBD1 as D (5 bases). There are 15 residues in the CDR3. V was shortened by 5 bases and J by 3 bases, with 14 bases between the two germline ends. The CDR3 nucleotides are TGTGCCAGCAGTCGGGGCCGGGGGTTTGGAAACACCATATATTTT. Translating it yields CASSRGRGFGNTIYF.

V and J are TRBV12-3 or TRBV12-4 and TRBJ1-5, with 7 bases matching TRBD1. V lost 2 bases and J lost 1; bases outside the gene matches: 5. This CDR3 has 16 amino acids. The CDR3 sequence: CASSLQGTVSNQPQHF. CDR3 nucleotide sequence: TGTGCCAGCAGTTTACAGGGGACAGTAAGCAATCAGCCCCAGCATTTT.

This clonotype was seen at least ten times. The chain links TRBV5-1 to TRBJ2-7; TRBD1 matches at 8 bases. The CDR3 runs 15 residues. The junction had 11 bases not matched to a gene; V was cut back by 3 bases and J by 6 bases. Germline V CDR1 and CDR2: SGHRS, YFSETQ. CDR3 residues: CASSSGRTGRSEQYF. CDR3 nucleotides: TGCGCCAGCAGCTCCGGTAGGACAGGGAGAAGCGAGCAGTACTTC.

The chain carries TRBV5-6 and TRBJ1-2; D not certain. The CDR3 totals 14 residues. Deletions cut 2 bases from V and 7 bases from J, with 15 bases between. The germline V gene encodes CDR1 SGHDT and CDR2 YYEEEE. As DNA, the CDR3 is TGTGCCAGCAGCTTAGGCCCCACGGCCGCTGGCTACACCTTC. Its protein is CASSLGPTAAGYTF.

To note about this clonotype: A junction end diverges from the germline sequence, so it may reflect a read error. The rearrangement uses TRBV20-1 and TRBJ1-1, with no clear D. This CDR3 spans 11 amino acids. Per the germline V gene, CDR1 is DFQATT and CDR2 is SNEGSKA (reference sequence). In DNA, the CDR3 is TGCAGTGCTGGACTGAACACTGAAGCTTGCTTT. Its translation is CSAGLNTEACF.

In its sample, this clonotype was seen many times. The V and J genes are TRBV28 and TRBJ2-5; D not resolved. Germline lookup yields CDR1 MDHEN and CDR2 SYDVKM. This CDR3 is 13 amino acids long. Trimming took off 6 bases at V and 5 bases at J, with 13 bases between the two ends. CDR3 sequence reads: CASSRRIPETQYF. CDR3 coding DNA: TGTGCCAGCAGCCGTAGAATACCCGAGACCCAGTACTTC.

This clonotype showed up just a few times. The rearrangement links TRBV28 to TRBJ1-6, with 7 bases fitting TRBD1. The CDR3 covers 15 residues. Germline V gene sequence: CDR1 MDHEN, CDR2 SYDVKM. V trimming: 6 bases; J trimming: 7 bases; junction bases outside the gene matches: 9. CDR3 bases: TGTGCCAGCAGCACACCAGGGGGGGGCAATTCACCCCTCCACTTT. This gives the protein CASSTPGGGNSPLHF.

This chain joins TRBV11-1 and TRBJ1-2; unclear D gene. The CDR3 sequence is 16 residues long. In germline, CDR1 is SGHAT, CDR2 FQDESV (reference sequence). Trimming left V 7 bases short and J 0 bases short, with 18 bases between. CDR3 in amino acids: CASTSLGRKTNYGYTF. CDR3 nucleotides: TGTGCCAGCACTTCCCTGGGTCGGAAGACTAACTATGGCTACACCTTC.

The V call is TRBV29-1, the J call TRBJ2-7; D assignment may be TRBD1 or TRBD2 (5 bases each). Looked up from germline, CDR1 is SQVTM and CDR2 is ANQGSEA. The CDR3 totals 16 residues. Trimming shortened V by 1 base and J by 1 base, and 17 bases separated the two germline ends. CDR3 loop: CSVEGPEGEGSYEQYF. CDR3 in DNA: TGCAGCGTTGAAGGCCCCGAGGGCGAGGGGTCCTACGAGCAGTACTTC.

This clonotype was found many times. This rearrangement joins TRBV12-3 or TRBV12-4 to TRBJ2-7; TRBD2 is a possible D gene (7 bases). CDR3 length: 14 amino acids. V gave up 5 bases and J gave up 6 bases, with 17 bases separating them. CDR3 sequence: CASSPGGGAGEQYF. The CDR3 nucleotides are TGTGCCAGCAGTCCAGGTGGGGGGGCCGGCGAGCAGTACTTC.

This clonotype was counted ten times or more. The CDR3 DNA is TGTGCCTGGGGAAGGGATGGCTACACCTTC. It encodes CAWGRDGYTF. This chain joins TRBV30 and TRBJ1-2, with D unclear. The CDR3 totals 10 residues. Trimming removed 5 bases from V and 6 bases from J, with 7 bases in between. Germline V CDR1 and CDR2: GTSNPN, SVGIG (reference sequence).

This clonotype was detected many times. This rearrangement joins TRBV6-1 to TRBJ1-2; no clear D. CDR1 MNHNS and CDR2 SASEGT come from the germline V gene. Trimming shortened V by 8 bases and J by 4 bases, and 11 bases separated the two germline ends. The CDR3 has 12 amino acids. The CDR3 sequence: CASGRGPYGYTF. For the CDR3, the DNA is TGTGCCAGCGGGAGAGGACCCTATGGCTACACCTTC.

This clonotype has a count of ten or more. This chain connects TRBV7-8 to TRBJ2-5; D unclear. Germline CDR1 SGHVS, CDR2 FQNEAQ. The ends were cut back, 3 bases at V and 2 bases at J, with 16 bases in the middle. This CDR3 contains 16 residues. The CDR3 loop is CASSFPPGRRQETQYF. CDR3 sequence (DNA): TGTGCCAGCAGCTTTCCGCCCGGCAGACGACAAGAGACCCAGTACTTC.

The chain couples TRBV7-9 to TRBJ2-7; no clear D gene. The CDR3 contains 14 residues. The V and J ends lost 1 base and 2 bases respectively, with 9 bases between them. Per the germline V gene, CDR1 is SEHNR and CDR2 is FQNEAQ (reference sequence). The CDR3 DNA reads TGTGCCAGCAGCTTAGAAGCAGCTACCTACGAGCAGTACTTC. This encodes CASSLEAATYEQYF.

The gene calls are TRBV18 and TRBJ1-3, with a tentative D call TRBD1 (5 bases). Germline lookup yields CDR1 KGHSH and CDR2 LQKENI. This CDR3 comprises 18 residues. Trimming pared 1 base from V and 3 bases from J, leaving 19 bases between. This chain's CDR3 is CASSPQAEKGWYGNTIYF. CDR3 sequence (DNA): TGTGCCAGCTCACCACAGGCTGAGAAGGGGTGGTATGGAAACACCATATATTTT.

This clonotype was observed at least ten times. The chain has TRBV28 and TRBJ2-7, with D perhaps TRBD1 (7 bases). The CDR3 sequence is 14 residues long. V lost 7 bases to trimming and J lost 6 bases, with 19 bases between them. Germline V gene sequence: CDR1 MDHEN, CDR2 SYDVKM. The CDR3 reads CASTASGGTSEQYF. The CDR3 DNA follows: TGTGCCAGCACCGCTTCAGGGGGGACGAGCGAGCAGTACTTC.

This clonotype was detected ten times or more. This chain connects TRBV19 to TRBJ1-2, with D possibly matching TRBD1 (6 bases). The germline gives CDR1 LNHDA, CDR2 SQIVND (reference sequence). Trimming shortened V by 4 bases and J by 8 bases, and 20 bases separated the two germline ends. This CDR3 is built from 15 residues. CDR3 loop: CASSSPGQSRRGYTF. In nucleotides, the CDR3 is TGTGCCAGTAGTAGTCCCGGACAGTCGAGGAGAGGCTACACCTTC.